A single sample gave rise to the 20 T cell receptor beta chains below, sequenced in a study of neurological immune-mediated disorders. From the 5' RACE reads, TCRdb called clonotypes with MiXCR, one entry per CDR3 protein. The table records tens of thousands of distinct CDR3 sequences, 10% of them present only once. The sequenced sample was PBMCs. All receptors come from a man between 65 and 79 years old with HTLV-1-associated myelopathy (HAM/TSP).

In this sample, this clonotype turned up many times. J is TRBJ2-7 and V is TRBV19; D perhaps matches TRBD1 (6 bases). This CDR3 spans 14 amino acids. V lost 3 bases to trimming and J lost 6 bases, with 15 bases between them. CDR1 and CDR2 (germline): LNHDA, SQIVND (reference sequence). The CDR3 spells CASSIGTSSGEQYF. CDR3 bases: TGTGCCAGTAGTATTGGGACATCTTCCGGCGAGCAGTACTTC.

This clonotype was observed at least ten times. The rearrangement links TRBV27 to TRBJ2-3; 8 positions agree with TRBD1. V shed 6 bases, J shed 3 bases, and the junction held 2 bases outside the gene matches. The length of the CDR3 is 13 residues. CDR1 and CDR2 from the germline V gene are MNHEY and SMNVEV (reference sequence). The CDR3 bases are TGTGCCAGCAGACGACAGGGGACAGATACGCAGTATTTT. It codes for CASRRQGTDTQYF.

At least ten counts were recorded for this clonotype. The chain combines TRBV11-3 with TRBJ2-1; 7 bases match TRBD2. The CDR3 is 14 residues long. Trimming removed 4 bases from V and 9 bases from J; junction bases left unmatched: 9. Germline V gene data show CDR1 as SGHNT and CDR2 as YENEEA. The CDR3 DNA follows: TGTGCCAGCAGCTCCCGGGGGGATGGTGGTGAGCAGTTCTTC. This codes for CASSSRGDGGEQFF.

The V and J genes are TRBV6-1 and TRBJ2-2; 10 bases fit TRBD2. Germline assignment: CDR1 MNHNS and CDR2 SASEGT. The CDR3 contains 13 residues. V was pared by 9 bases and J by 6 bases, with 4 bases of the junction left unmatched. The CDR3 nucleotides read TGTGCCAGTTGGACTAGCGGCCCCGGGGAGCTGTTTTTT. Translation gives CASWTSGPGELFF.

This clonotype was seen many times. The chain recombines TRBV7-2 with TRBJ1-2, with TRBD1 matching 7 bases. Germline loops: CDR1 SGHTA, CDR2 FQGNSA. CDR3 size: 13 residues. V shed 2 bases and J 5 bases; nucleotides not matched to a gene: 2. The CDR3 is CASSLTGDYGYTF. CDR3 in DNA: TGTGCCAGCAGCTTAACAGGGGATTATGGCTACACCTTC.

The table lists this clonotype with many counts. The rearrangement links TRBV20-1 to TRBJ2-5; no firm D call. Trimming took off 3 bases at V and 2 bases at J, with 7 bases between the two ends. The CDR3 totals 12 residues. Per germline, CDR1 DFQATT and CDR2 SNEGSKA (reference sequence). The DNA of the CDR3 is TGCAGTGCTAGGCCACGACAAGAGACCCAGTACTTC. Translating gives CSARPRQETQYF.

The chain couples TRBV11-2 to TRBJ2-7; either TRBD1 or TRBD2 may supply D (6 bases each). V lost 5 bases and J 0 bases, leaving 8 bases between the germline ends. Germline CDR1 SGHAT, CDR2 FQNNGV. This CDR3 has 13 residues. In nucleotides, the CDR3 is TGTGCCAGCAGCGCGGGACACTCCTACGAGCAGTACTTC. Translation: CASSAGHSYEQYF.

In regard to this clonotype: At one boundary the junction diverges from the germline segment, which might be a read error. V is TRBV9 and J is TRBJ2-2; D is unclear. Germline CDR1 is SGDLS and CDR2 is YYNGEE. The CDR3 is 11 residues long. This CDR3 reads CASSLTEELFF. CDR3 DNA: TGTGCCAGCAGCCTGACCGAGGAGCTGTTTTTT.

The chain uses TRBV7-2 and TRBJ2-7, with TRBD2 matching over 13 bases. V trimming: 8 bases; J trimming: 3 bases; junction bases outside the gene matches: 4. The CDR3 extends over 14 amino acids. Germline V gene sequence: CDR1 SGHTA, CDR2 FQGNSA. CDR3 loop: CASPRTSGSYEQYF. CDR3 nucleotides: TGTGCCAGCCCACGGACTAGCGGGAGCTACGAGCAGTACTTC.

This clonotype appeared many times. V usage is TRBV20-1 and J usage is TRBJ2-5, with TRBD2 identical over 7 bases. CDR3 size: 16 residues. From germline, CDR1 is DFQATT and CDR2 SNEGSKA (reference sequence). The junction had 17 bases not matched to a gene; V was cut back by 5 bases and J by 5 bases. CDR3 loop: CSALAPSWGGWETQYF. DNA of the CDR3: TGCAGTGCTTTGGCCCCTAGTTGGGGGGGATGGGAGACCCAGTACTTC.

This clonotype has a count of ten or more. The chain recombines TRBV20-1 with TRBJ2-1; TRBD2 aligns across 7 bases. Germline CDR1 is DFQATT and CDR2 is SNEGSKA (reference sequence). Germline trimming cut 1 base from V and 5 bases from J; bases unmatched to any gene: 5. There are 14 residues in the CDR3. This chain's CDR3 is CSARVQLADNEQFF. The DNA for the CDR3 is TGCAGTGCTAGAGTTCAGCTAGCGGACAATGAGCAGTTCTTC.

This clonotype was seen at least ten times. In nucleotides, the CDR3 is TGCGCCAGCAGCCAATTCACTAGCGGGACCTATTTTACCTACGAGCAGTACTTC. This translates into CASSQFTSGTYFTYEQYF. The V gene is TRBV4-1, the J gene TRBJ2-7; TRBD2 aligns across 10 bases. Losses at the gene ends were 2 bases for V and 2 bases for J; bases not matched to a gene: 12. The CDR3 has 18 amino acids. Germline V gene data show CDR1 as MGHRA and CDR2 as YSYEKL.

This clonotype has ten or more counts. The V call is TRBV7-9, the J call TRBJ2-3, with D uncertain. Germline V gene sequence: CDR1 SEHNR, CDR2 FQNEAQ (reference sequence). The CDR3 is made up of 14 amino acids. Trimming cost V 5 bases and J 5 bases, with 14 bases left between them. DNA of the CDR3: TGTGCCAGCAGCCCCCCGAGACGTGGAGATACGCAGTATTTT. This translates into CASSPPRRGDTQYF.

This clonotype was counted ten times or more. The chain uses TRBV5-1 and TRBJ1-5; D uncertain. Between the trimmed V and J ends, which lost 5 bases and 1 base, there was a span of 10 bases. The germline V gene has CDR1 SGHRS and CDR2 YFSETQ. The CDR3 spans 14 residues. CDR3 residues: CASRAEPSNQPQHF. The DNA of the CDR3 is TGCGCCAGCAGAGCGGAGCCCAGCAATCAGCCCCAGCATTTT.

The chain links TRBV24-1 to TRBJ2-1; tentatively, D is TRBD1 (5 bases). V dropped 7 bases and J dropped 4 bases, with 10 bases sitting between them. Germline assignment: CDR1 KGHDR and CDR2 SFDVKD. There are 13 residues in the CDR3. The CDR3 reads CATSSTVYNEQFF. The CDR3 DNA is TGTGCCACCAGCTCGACAGTTTACAATGAGCAGTTCTTC.

This rearrangement joins TRBV5-1 to TRBJ2-5; 7 positions agree with TRBD2. V lost 3 bases and J lost 2; bases outside the gene matches: 1. Germline V gene sequence: CDR1 SGHRS, CDR2 YFSETQ. The CDR3 has 13 amino acids. The DNA of the CDR3 is TGCGCCAGCAGCTATAGCGGGCAAGAGACCCAGTACTTC. Its protein is CASSYSGQETQYF.

Comments on this clonotype: Compared with germline, one end of the junction differs, possibly owing to a read error. V and J are TRBV9 and TRBJ1-3, with a tentative D call TRBD1 (5 bases). This CDR3 has 16 residues. CDR1 is SGDLS and CDR2 is YYNGEE in the germline V gene. The CDR3 protein is CSSSVVGARSGNTIYF. DNA for the CDR3: TGTTCCAGCAGCGTAGTAGGGGCCCGCTCTGGAAACACCATATATTTT. Combining the CDR3 with reference TRBV9 and TRBJ1-3 gives the whole variable domain DSGVTQTPKHLITATGQRVTLRCSPRSGDLSVYWYQQSLDQGLQFLIQYYNGEERAKGNILERFSAQQFPDLHSELNLSSLELGDSALYFCSSSVVGARSGNTIYFGEGSWLTVV.

This clonotype was observed at least ten times. This chain uses TRBV6-6 with TRBJ1-2, with D uncertain. CDR1 MNHNY and CDR2 SVGAGI come from the germline V gene (reference sequence). The CDR3 runs to 13 residues. V was pared by 7 bases and J by 3 bases, with 12 bases between. The CDR3 DNA reads TGTGCCAGCACCCCACTCGGGGACTATGGCTACACCTTC. The encoded protein is CASTPLGDYGYTF.

This clonotype was found many times. The chain joins TRBV27 to TRBJ1-5; D unresolved. Trimming stripped 4 bases from V and 2 bases from J, with 12 bases between. The CDR3 covers 15 residues. Germline V gives CDR1 MNHEY, CDR2 SMNVEV (reference sequence). CDR3 sequence reads: CASSSNSWGNQPQHF. The CDR3 DNA reads as TGTGCCAGCAGTTCAAACAGTTGGGGCAATCAGCCCCAGCATTTT.

This clonotype has a count of ten or more. The rearrangement joins TRBV20-1 to TRBJ2-3, with D perhaps TRBD1 (6 bases). The ends were cut back, 3 bases at V and 3 bases at J, with 7 bases in the middle. The CDR3 is made up of 12 amino acids. The germline V gene has CDR1 DFQATT and CDR2 SNEGSKA (reference sequence). The CDR3 loop reads CSARGQTDTQYF. The CDR3 DNA follows: TGCAGTGCTAGGGGACAAACAGATACGCAGTATTTT.